These 4 T cell receptor beta chains were sequenced from one sample in a study of CD8+ T cells in alopecia areata. RNA extraction and reverse transcription yielded cDNA as sequencing template. Here immunoSEQ multiplex PCR was the method, and the copy in TCRdb shows in-frame clones only, minus some. The sample has under 250,000 clones; approximately 60% are singletons. Material for sequencing was CD8+ T cells sorted from blood. The receptors shown here come from a human donor in good health.

The chain links TRBV5-4 to TRBJ2-7; 9 bases match TRBD1. Germline lookup yields CDR1 SGHNT and CDR2 YYREEE (reference sequence). The CDR3 is 14 residues long. V shed 2 bases and J 4 bases; nucleotides not matched to a gene: 4. The CDR3 reads CASSFGQGRYEQYF. Written as DNA, the CDR3 is TGTGCCAGCAGCTTCGGACAGGGGAGGTACGAGCAGTACTTC. Supplemented by reference TRBV5-4 and TRBJ2-7, the full variable domain reads ETGVTQSPTHLIKTRGQQVTLRCSSQSGHNTVSWYQQALGQGPQFIFQYYREEENGRGNFPPRFSGLQFPNYSSELNVNALELDDSALYLCASSFGQGRYEQYFGPGTRLTVT.

There are a few counts of this clone. The V gene is TRBV2, the J gene TRBJ2-1, with D perhaps assigned TRBD1 or TRBD2 (5 bases each). Germline loops: CDR1 SNHLY, CDR2 FYNNEI. Trimming cost V 4 bases and J 5 bases, with 12 bases left between them. CDR3 size: 14 residues. The CDR3 spells CASSVGTPDNEQFF. The CDR3 bases are TGTGCCAGCAGTGTTGGGACGCCGGACAATGAGCAGTTCTTC.

This clone has only a few counts. The chain has TRBV5-6 and TRBJ1-2; possibly TRBD1 for D (5 bases). With 4 bases removed from V and 5 bases from J, the gap between germline ends came to 15 bases. The CDR3 has 14 residues. The germline V gene has CDR1 SGHDT and CDR2 YYEEEE. This CDR3 is CASSPSGRSYGYTF. Written as DNA, the CDR3 is TGTGCCAGCAGCCCCTCAGGGAGATCATATGGCTACACCTTC.

The rearrangement joins TRBV9 to TRBJ2-3; weak D call: TRBD2 (6 bases). Trimming left V 1 base short and J 3 bases short, with 15 bases between. Looked up from germline, CDR1 is SGDLS and CDR2 is YYNGEE. This CDR3 region has 16 residues. The CDR3 protein is CASSVSLEGGTDTQYF. The CDR3 region has the DNA TGTGCCAGCAGCGTATCCCTAGAGGGAGGAACAGATACGCAGTATTTT.